One and the same sample provided the 21 T cell receptor beta chains below, sequenced in a study of regulatory T cells in long-lasting Graves disease (dated by TCRdb to about 2021). Library preparation employed multiplex PCR. The instrument was an Illumina HiSeq 4000. iRepertoire HTBI primers and Arm-PCR amplification of CDR3 regions were used to construct TCR beta libraries. Clones were called with MiXCR by TCRdb after fastp trimmed the public reads at Q25, and only in-frame beta chains were retained. Entries that share a CDR3 protein sequence are merged under the most common genes and DNA. A total of some 220,000 distinct CDR3 sequences appear in this sample, roughly 18% of them only once. The ten most abundant clones make up about 12% of the sample. Sample time point, as interpreted from the label and publication: newly diagnosed GD, antithyroid drugs for less than 3 months. RNA was extracted from PBMCs in TRIzol for both TCR sequencing and RNA sequencing.

This sample was also put to use in a study of T cells in Graves' hyperthyroidism and ophthalmopathy.

Specimen: peripheral blood mononuclear cells (PBMCs), collected at new diagnosis, from a patient treated with antithyroid drugs. The receptors stem from a woman in her twenties or thirties with Graves disease. Donor details come from another sample of the same person, matched by shared clones.

This clonotype was picked up many times. The rearrangement uses TRBV6-1 and TRBJ1-1, with 7 bases identical to TRBD1. CDR1 MNHNS and CDR2 SASEGT come from the germline V gene. This CDR3 is built from 13 residues. J was trimmed by 4 bases and V by 6 bases; bases with no gene match: 5. CDR3 loop: CASRDRQGTEAFF. The CDR3 DNA is TGTGCCAGCAGGGACAGGCAGGGCACTGAAGCTTTCTTT.

The gene calls are TRBV7-9 and TRBJ2-7, with 9 positions matching TRBD2. Germline CDR1 is SEHNR and CDR2 is FQNEAQ (reference sequence). Germline trimming cut 5 bases from V and 3 bases from J; bases unmatched to any gene: 8. The CDR3 totals 15 residues. This CDR3 is CASSPGLANVYEQYF. The CDR3 region has the DNA TGTGCCAGCAGCCCCGGACTAGCGAACGTCTACGAGCAGTACTTC.

This chain joins TRBV28 and TRBJ2-3; 7 bases are a match to TRBD1. The V and J ends lost 4 bases and 1 base, in that order; junction bases with no gene match: 5. Germline lookup yields CDR1 MDHEN and CDR2 SYDVKM. This CDR3 is 15 amino acids long. CDR3 nucleotides: TGTGCCAGCAGTTCGATTGGACAGGGCACAGATACGCAGTATTTT. It encodes CASSSIGQGTDTQYF.

Only a few counts were recorded for this clonotype. The V and J genes are TRBV7-9 and TRBJ1-6; unclear D gene. Trimming left V 3 bases short and J 7 bases short, with 10 bases between. The V gene's germline CDR1 is SEHNR and CDR2 FQNEAQ (reference sequence). The CDR3 has 14 amino acids. The CDR3 loop reads CASSFPGGNSPLHF. CDR3 bases: TGTGCCAGCAGCTTCCCGGGAGGGAATTCACCCCTCCACTTT.

Comments on this clonotype: A much larger clone lies a single base off, so this may be a read error. The J gene is TRBJ2-2, the V gene TRBV5-1; the match to TRBD1 covers 11 bases. The CDR3 has 15 residues. Looked up from germline, CDR1 is SGHRS and CDR2 is YFSETQ. The CDR3 DNA reads TGCGCCAGCGGCTTCGGACAGGGGGCCACCGGGGAGCTGTTTTTT. Its translation is CASGFGQGATGELFF.

This sequence joins TRBV9 and TRBJ2-2, with 9 bases matching TRBD2. The CDR3 loop spans 16 amino acids. V was clipped by 0 bases and J by 4 bases; unmatched bases: 4. Looked up from germline, CDR1 is SGDLS and CDR2 is YYNGEE. The CDR3, as DNA: TGTGCCAGCAGCGTAGGGTCTAGCGGGGCCACCGGGGAGCTGTTTTTT. This sequence encodes CASSVGSSGATGELFF.

This clonotype was seen repeatedly, ten times or more. The gene calls are TRBV2 and TRBJ1-2; 8 bases are a match to TRBD1. Per germline, CDR1 SNHLY and CDR2 FYNNEI. The CDR3 covers 14 residues. The junction had 5 bases not matched to a gene; V was cut back by 2 bases and J by 6 bases. CDR3 region: CASSERTGLHGYTF. CDR3 coding DNA: TGTGCCAGCAGTGAAAGGACAGGGCTCCATGGCTACACCTTC. The variable domain in full, completed from reference TRBV2 and TRBJ1-2, reads EPEVTQTPSHQVTQMGQEVILRCVPISNHLYFYWYRQILGQKVEFLVSFYNNEISEKSEIFDDQFSVERPDGSNFTLKIRSTKLEDSAMYFCASSERTGLHGYTFGSGTRLTVV.

As for this clonotype: A single base is all that separates this from a far larger clone, so a read error is likely. The rearrangement joins TRBV2 to TRBJ1-5; no definite D call. Per the germline V gene, CDR1 is SNHLY and CDR2 is FYNNEI. The CDR3 runs 15 residues. V lost 5 bases, J lost 0 bases, and 11 bases lay in between. The CDR3 DNA reads TGTGCCAGCAGTCCCAAGGGCTCTAGCAATCAGCCCCAGCATTTT. Protein product: CASSPKGSSNQPQHF.

This clonotype was picked up many times. CDR3 protein: CASSLDGMAVNSPLHF. CDR3 in DNA: TGCGCCAGCAGCTTGGATGGGATGGCCGTGAATTCACCCCTCCACTTT. The chain carries TRBV5-1 and TRBJ1-6; no clear D. The CDR3 contains 16 residues. V lost 0 bases, J lost 7 bases, and 14 bases lay in between. Germline assignment: CDR1 SGHRS and CDR2 YFSETQ.

This clonotype has at least ten counts. This sequence joins TRBV10-3 and TRBJ2-1; TRBD2 agrees at 11 bases. The V gene end was trimmed by 7 bases and the J gene end by 7 bases; junction bases not matched to a gene: 6. Germline lookup yields CDR1 ENHRY and CDR2 SYGVKD. The CDR3 has 14 residues. CDR3 DNA sequence: TGTGCCATCAAACCGGGACTAGCGGATAATGAGCAGTTCTTC. Protein: CAIKPGLADNEQFF.

Judged by abundance, this clonotype is medium-sized. The V gene is TRBV12-5, the J gene TRBJ2-1; D uncertain. The germline gives CDR1 LGHNT, CDR2 FRNRAP. V was cut by 0 bases and J by 3 bases, with 21 bases left in between. This CDR3 has 19 residues. The CDR3 loop reads CASGLVTPSAGMSYNEQFF. The CDR3 region has the DNA TGTGCTAGTGGTTTGGTAACCCCTTCAGCCGGCATGAGCTACAATGAGCAGTTCTTC.

In this sample, this clonotype turned up many times. V usage is TRBV14 and J usage is TRBJ1-2; tentative D call: TRBD1 (6 bases). V lost 5 bases and J lost 8, with 18 bases in between. The length of the CDR3 is 14 residues. Germline loops: CDR1 SGHDN, CDR2 FVKESK. CDR3 region: CASSAQGGIEGYTF. CDR3 bases: TGTGCCAGCAGCGCACAGGGTGGGATTGAGGGCTACACCTTC.

The table lists this clonotype with many counts. The rearrangement joins TRBV11-1 to TRBJ1-4; no definite D call. The germline gives CDR1 SGHAT, CDR2 FQDESV (reference sequence). There are 13 residues in the CDR3. V was trimmed by 3 bases and J by 8 bases, leaving 10 bases between them. The CDR3 nucleotides are TGTGCCAGCAGCTTGATGACATGGGAAAAACTGTTTTTT. Translating gives CASSLMTWEKLFF.

This clonotype turned up a few times. This sequence joins TRBV19 and TRBJ2-3; 9 positions match TRBD2. The V segment lost 8 bases and the J segment 10 bases; nucleotides outside the gene matches: 7. Germline V gives CDR1 LNHDA, CDR2 SQIVND (reference sequence). The CDR3 runs to 12 residues. This CDR3 reads CASGLATGSQYF. As DNA, the CDR3 is TGTGCCAGTGGACTAGCGACGGGTTCGCAGTATTTT.

At least ten counts were recorded for this clonotype. A junction boundary mismatches the germline segment, possibly from a read error. The rearrangement uses TRBV19 and TRBJ1-1, with a possible D match to TRBD1 (6 bases). The germline CDR1 and CDR2 sequences are LNHDA and SQIVND (reference sequence). The CDR3 is 12 amino acids. The CDR3 region is CTSAGQNTEAFF. The CDR3 nucleotides are TGTACCAGTGCGGGACAGAACACTGAAGCTTTCTTT.

This clonotype occurred once. The chain is built from TRBV20-1 and TRBJ1-5; D perhaps matches TRBD1 (6 bases). The CDR3 has 13 residues. Deletions cut 7 bases from V and 4 bases from J, with 14 bases between. The germline V gene has CDR1 DFQATT and CDR2 SNEGSKA (reference sequence). The CDR3 here is CSGHRDNNQPQHF. CDR3 sequence (DNA): TGCAGTGGCCACCGGGACAATAATCAGCCCCAGCATTTT.

The sample holds many counts of this clonotype. The rearrangement links TRBV10-1 to TRBJ2-1; the D is unclear. The CDR3 extends over 12 amino acids. Trimming stripped 6 bases from V and 9 bases from J, with 12 bases between. CDR1 is WNHNN, CDR2 SYGVQD, per germline (reference sequence). Here the CDR3 DNA reads TGCGCCAGCAGCCGCCCGGTAGGTGAGCAGTTCTTC. Its protein product is CASSRPVGEQFF.

This clonotype occurred many times. Germline and junction disagree at one end, which may indicate a read error. The V gene is TRBV5-1, the J gene TRBJ2-1; 8 bases map to TRBD2. The CDR3 totals 16 residues. Germline CDR1 is SGHRS and CDR2 is YFSETQ. CDR3 bases: TGTGCCAGCAGCTTGACGGGAGGGCGCTCCTACAATGAGCAGTTCTTC. Its protein is CASSLTGGRSYNEQFF.

This clonotype was picked up one time. The conserved phenylalanine or tryptophan normally closing the CDR3 is absent here, so this likely arose from a read error. This rearrangement joins TRBV30 to TRBJ1-2; D remains ambiguous. The CDR3 consists of 14 residues. Deletions cut 0 bases from V and 0 bases from J, with 8 bases between. The V gene's germline CDR1 is GTSNPN and CDR2 SVGIG (reference sequence). The CDR3: CAWSVPRANYGYTV. CDR3 nucleotides: TGTGCCTGGAGTGTCCCGAGGGCTAACTATGGCTACACCGTC.

The chain combines TRBV19 with TRBJ1-4, with TRBD1 matching 7 bases. Germline V gene sequence: CDR1 LNHDA, CDR2 SQIVND (reference sequence). The trim removed 9 bases at V and 0 bases at J, leaving 7 bases unmatched. This CDR3 region has 15 residues. The CDR3 reads CASSTGTATNEKLFF. Written as DNA, the CDR3 is TGTGCCAGCTCGACCGGGACAGCAACTAATGAAAAACTGTTTTTT.

The V gene is TRBV7-9, the J gene TRBJ1-6, with D maybe TRBD1 (6 bases). V was cut by 5 bases and J by 10 bases, with 21 bases left in between. The CDR3 has 16 residues. The germline V gene encodes CDR1 SEHNR and CDR2 FQNEAQ (reference sequence). The CDR3 region is CASSPPGGGAPSPLHF. The CDR3 DNA sequence: TGTGCCAGCAGCCCCCCGGGCGGGGGCGCACCCTCACCCCTCCACTTT.